The clone carrying this T cell receptor (beta chain) was recorded a few times. This specimen belongs to a study of blood T cells in healthy people across ages. Germline CDR1 and CDR2: SGHAT and FQDESV (reference sequence). V lost 5 bases to trimming and J lost 4 bases, with 19 bases between them. CDR3 length: 16 residues. For the second PCR, which ran for roughly 7 to 11 cycles, a sample-barcoded 5' primer and a J-beta primer mix were used. Each cDNA molecule was tagged by a template-switch adaptor that had 12 random nucleotides. One entry per CDR3 protein results from TCRdb running MiXCR on the 5' RACE reads. The sample records more than 1,000,000 distinct CDR3 sequences, about 25% being singletons. These data also featured in a second study, about T cells of mothers and their children. This second study says: Each child contributed some 3 million TCR beta CDR3 reads, while each mother contributed over 8 million.

This chain connects TRBV11-1 to TRBJ2-3, with D possibly matching TRBD1 (5 bases). The receptor's source is a girl aged 2 to 9 in good health. The sequencing sample was made of blood. CDR3 DNA: TGTGCCAGCAGCCCAGAAGCTACAGGCCCTGCAGATACGCAGTATTTT. This sequence encodes CASSPEATGPADTQYF.